This entry lists 24 T cell receptor beta chains sequenced from one sample in a study of blood T cell repertoires in COVID-19. Repertoires were generated with immunoSEQ multiplex PCR, while TCRdb's copy carries only in-frame clones and drops some. The repertoire consists of about 190,000 clones, with roughly 80% occurring once and the leading ten covering roughly 13%. The specimen was peripheral blood. These receptors all stem from a man aged 45-65 years who had recovered from COVID-19.

This chain links TRBV6-5 with TRBJ2-3; D is possibly TRBD1 (6 bases). CDR3 size: 15 residues. V was clipped by 6 bases and J by 4 bases, with 17 bases between them. Germline V gene data show CDR1 as MNHEY and CDR2 as SVGAGI. The CDR3 loop reads CASRTSGVWSDTQYF. Here the CDR3 DNA reads TGTGCCAGCAGGACGTCAGGGGTATGGTCAGATACGCAGTATTTT.

In this sample, this clone turned up a few times. J is TRBJ2-7 and V is TRBV7-2; unclear D gene. The V end lost 4 bases, the J end lost 1 base, and 17 bases lay between the germline ends. Germline V CDR1 and CDR2: SGHTA, FQGNSA. This CDR3 contains 16 residues. This CDR3 is CASSSGRGDRSYEQYF. In DNA form, the CDR3 reads TGTGCCAGCAGCTCGGGTCGAGGAGATAGGTCCTACGAGCAGTACTTC. Variable domain in full (rest from reference TRBV7-2 and TRBJ2-7): GAGVSQSPSNKVTEKGKDVELRCDPISGHTALYWYRQSLGQGLEFLIYFQGNSAPDKSGLPSDRFSAERTGGSVSTLTIQRTQQEDSAVYLCASSSGRGDRSYEQYFGPGTRLTVT.

This clone has a count of ten or more. The genes are TRBV18 and TRBJ1-2; D uncertain. This CDR3 is 13 amino acids long. Germline V lookup: CDR1 KGHSH, CDR2 LQKENI. Between the trimmed V and J ends, which lost 2 bases and 7 bases, there was a span of 11 bases. CDR3 nucleotides: TGTGCCAGCTCACCAGGCTTGTCTCCTGGCTACACCTTC. It specifies CASSPGLSPGYTF.

The rearrangement links TRBV6-5 to TRBJ2-7, with D possibly TRBD2 on 6 matching bases. Trimming took off 4 bases at V and 6 bases at J, with 16 bases between the two ends. The CDR3 contains 14 residues. Germline CDR1 and CDR2: MNHEY and SVGAGI. The CDR3: CASSLASTRAEQYF. The CDR3 region has the DNA TGTGCCAGCAGTTTAGCCTCGACTAGAGCCGAGCAGTACTTC.

The rearrangement uses TRBV19 and TRBJ2-7; 7 bases agree with TRBD1. The germline V gene encodes CDR1 LNHDA and CDR2 SQIVND (reference sequence). Trimming removed 3 bases from V and 1 base from J; junction bases left unmatched: 3. This CDR3 spans 14 amino acids. The CDR3 bases are TGTGCCAGTAGTATCGGGACAGCTTCCTACGAGCAGTACTTC. This translates into CASSIGTASYEQYF.

The chain combines TRBV7-9 with TRBJ2-7; 9 bases fit TRBD2. Trimming at V came to 1 base and at J to 6 bases, leaving 7 bases not matched to a gene. Germline CDR1 is SEHNR and CDR2 is FQNEAQ (reference sequence). This CDR3 has 15 residues. The CDR3 DNA reads TGTGCCAGCAGCTTAGACCCCGGGACTAGCAGCGAGCAGTACTTC. This codes for CASSLDPGTSSEQYF.

This chain joins TRBV30 and TRBJ1-5; TRBD1 might be the D (6 bases). The germline V gene encodes CDR1 GTSNPN and CDR2 SVGIG (reference sequence). V shed 3 bases and J shed 4 bases, with 19 bases lying between them. This CDR3 comprises 16 residues. CDR3 DNA: TGTGCCTGGAGGGGAAGCACAGGGTACGGAAATCAGCCCCAGCATTTT. Protein sequence: CAWRGSTGYGNQPQHF.

The chain links TRBV5-6 to TRBJ1-5; D remains unclear. Trimming stripped 4 bases from V and 2 bases from J, with 19 bases between. This CDR3 is built from 17 residues. CDR1 and CDR2 (germline): SGHDT, YYEEEE. Written as DNA, the CDR3 is TGTGCCAGCAGCCCCACAGACATTAGCGGGGGCAATCAGCCCCAGCATTTT. Protein product: CASSPTDISGGNQPQHF.

This sequence joins TRBV10-3 and TRBJ1-5; D not resolved. V was cut by 4 bases and J by 7 bases, with 11 bases left in between. The CDR3 is 13 residues long. Germline loops: CDR1 ENHRY, CDR2 SYGVKD. The CDR3: CAISAEAQQPQHF. The CDR3 DNA sequence: TGTGCCATCAGTGCCGAGGCCCAACAGCCCCAGCATTTT.

The chain couples TRBV7-8 to TRBJ2-1; D unclear. This CDR3 contains 14 residues. V was shortened by 5 bases and J by 0 bases, with 8 bases between the two germline ends. Germline values: CDR1 SGHVS, CDR2 FQNEAQ. CDR3 sequence (DNA): TGTGCCAGCAGCCGGTTAGCCTCCTACAATGAGCAGTTCTTC. This gives the protein CASSRLASYNEQFF. The full variable domain, rest sourced from reference TRBV7-8 and TRBJ2-1, is GAGVSQSPRYKVAKRGQDVALRCDPISGHVSLFWYQQALGQGPEFLTYFQNEAQLDKSGLPSDRFFAERPEGSVSTLKIQRTQQEDSAVYLCASSRLASYNEQFFGPGTRLTVL.

The V gene is TRBV6-2 or TRBV6-3, the J gene TRBJ1-1, with D perhaps TRBD1 (5 bases). This CDR3 is built from 13 residues. Germline lookup yields CDR1 MNHEY and CDR2 SVGEGT. V dropped 2 bases and J dropped 4 bases, with 8 bases sitting between them. CDR3 protein: CASSYRGVTEAFF. DNA for the CDR3: TGTGCCAGCAGTTACCGGGGGGTCACTGAAGCTTTCTTT.

This clone was counted a single time. The gene calls are TRBV30 and TRBJ2-7; 11 positions agree with TRBD2. The trim removed 5 bases at V and 9 bases at J, leaving 6 bases unmatched. This CDR3 is built from 12 residues. The V gene's germline CDR1 is GTSNPN and CDR2 SVGIG (reference sequence). For the CDR3, the DNA is TGTGCCTGGGGGGGGACTAGCGGAGTGCAGTACTTC. Translation gives CAWGGTSGVQYF. Full variable domain (outside the CDR3, taken from reference TRBV30 and TRBJ2-7): SQTIHQWPATLVQPVGSPLSLECTVEGTSNPNLYWYRQAAGRGLQLLFYSVGIGQISSEVPQNLSASRPQDRQFILSSKKLLLSDSGFYLCAWGGTSGVQYFGPGTRLTVT.

The chain combines TRBV19 with TRBJ1-3, with 8 positions matching TRBD1. The CDR3 is 14 residues long. Germline-derived CDR1 and CDR2 are LNHDA and SQIVND (reference sequence). V was pared by 8 bases and J by 5 bases, with 8 bases of the junction left unmatched. CDR3 DNA: TGTGCCAGTCGACAGGGGCAGATCCGAAACACCATATATTTT. It specifies CASRQGQIRNTIYF.

The V call is TRBV2, the J call TRBJ2-5; TRBD2 matches at 13 bases. With 6 bases clipped from V and 5 bases from J, the junction kept 9 bases outside the gene matches. The CDR3 is 16 amino acids. CDR1 and CDR2 (germline): SNHLY, FYNNEI. The chain's CDR3 is CASSTSGRARGETQYF. The CDR3, as DNA: TGTGCCAGCAGCACTAGCGGGAGGGCGAGGGGGGAGACCCAGTACTTC.

This sequence joins TRBV4-1 and TRBJ1-6; 7 bases are shared with TRBD1. CDR1 and CDR2 from the germline V gene are MGHRA and YSYEKL. The J segment lost 9 bases and the V segment lost 1 base, leaving 6 bases of the junction unmatched. The CDR3 spans 15 residues. CDR3 coding DNA: TGCGCCAGCAGCCAAGGACAGGGTATAGGTTCACCCCTCCACTTT. This codes for CASSQGQGIGSPLHF.

The chain couples TRBV29-1 to TRBJ2-1; D is possibly TRBD2 (5 bases). Per germline, CDR1 SQVTM and CDR2 ANQGSEA. The V and J ends lost 4 bases and 6 bases respectively, with 13 bases between them. This CDR3 has 13 residues. CDR3 DNA: TGCAGCGTTGGAGACGGCGGGTTCAATGAGCAGTTCTTC. Its protein is CSVGDGGFNEQFF.

This chain connects TRBV29-1 to TRBJ2-2; no clear D. The CDR3 sequence is 12 residues long. Trimming shortened V by 4 bases and J by 5 bases, and 8 bases separated the two germline ends. The germline V gene encodes CDR1 SQVTM and CDR2 ANQGSEA. The CDR3 bases are TGCAGCGTTGTCGAGGATACCGGGGAGCTGTTTTTT. It is translated as CSVVEDTGELFF.

This clone was detected a few times. This rearrangement joins TRBV5-6 to TRBJ2-1; the match to TRBD2 covers 11 bases. The CDR3 is made up of 14 amino acids. The V segment lost 2 bases and the J segment 9 bases; nucleotides outside the gene matches: 4. Germline V gene lookup returns CDR1 SGHDT and CDR2 YYEEEE. Written as DNA, the CDR3 is TGTGCCAGCAGCTTACCTAGCGGGAGGAGTGAGCAGTTCTTC. It encodes CASSLPSGRSEQFF.

This clone was seen a handful of times. The chain links TRBV3-1 (or the pseudogene TRBV3-2) to TRBJ2-7, with 7 nucleotides matching TRBD1. V lost 2 bases to trimming and J lost 0 bases; unmatched junction nucleotides: 4. The CDR3 is made up of 15 amino acids. Germline V CDR1 and CDR2: LGHDT, YNNKEL (reference sequence). CDR3 coding DNA: TGTGCCAGCAGCCAAACGCACAGGGGCTCCTACGAGCAGTACTTC. Amino acids: CASSQTHRGSYEQYF.

The V gene is TRBV5-1, the J gene TRBJ2-6; weak D call: TRBD1 (6 bases). V was cut by 3 bases and J by 1 base, with 8 bases left in between. The CDR3 length is 15 residues. Germline V gene data show CDR1 as SGHRS and CDR2 as YFSETQ. The DNA of the CDR3 is TGCGCCAGCAGCTCGACAGGATCTGGGGCCAACGTCCTGACTTTC. It yields the protein CASSSTGSGANVLTF.

The chain combines TRBV4-2 with TRBJ2-7; possibly TRBD1 for D (5 bases). V lost 4 bases to trimming and J lost 6 bases, with 13 bases between them. Germline CDR1 reads LGHNA; CDR2 reads YNFKEQ. The CDR3 length is 13 residues. CDR3 amino acids: CASSRIEGVEQYF. As DNA, the CDR3 is TGTGCCAGCAGCCGCATCGAAGGGGTCGAGCAGTACTTC.

The chain combines TRBV29-1 with TRBJ1-2, with TRBD1 matching 7 bases. The germline V gene encodes CDR1 SQVTM and CDR2 ANQGSEA. The CDR3 length is 15 residues. V lost 3 bases to trimming and J lost 2 bases; unmatched junction nucleotides: 9. In DNA, the CDR3 is TGCAGCGTTGAGGTGCTGACAGGGAGGAACTATGGCTACACCTTC. It codes for CSVEVLTGRNYGYTF.

The chain uses TRBV28 and TRBJ2-6, with TRBD1 identical over 9 bases. The V segment lost 3 bases and the J segment 3 bases; nucleotides outside the gene matches: 6. CDR3 length: 17 amino acids. Germline-derived CDR1 and CDR2 are MDHEN and SYDVKM. CDR3 in amino acids: CASSFVGQGLGANVLTF. The CDR3 nucleotides are TGTGCCAGCAGTTTCGTGGGACAGGGCCTTGGGGCCAACGTCCTGACTTTC. Drawing the rest from reference TRBV28 and TRBJ2-6, the complete variable domain is DVKVTQSSRYLVKRTGEKVFLECVQDMDHENMFWYRQDPGLGLRLIYFSYDVKMKEKGDIPEGYSVSREKKERFSLILESASTNQTSMYLCASSFVGQGLGANVLTFGAGSRLTVL.

This clone has only one observation. V gene TRBV7-9 combines with J gene TRBJ1-2, with 10 nucleotides matching TRBD1. The CDR3 totals 14 residues. V shed 1 base, J shed 7 bases, and the junction held 3 bases outside the gene matches. From germline, CDR1 is SEHNR and CDR2 FQNEAQ (reference sequence). The CDR3 is CASSLGWTGGGYTF. CDR3 DNA: TGTGCCAGCAGCTTAGGGTGGACAGGGGGTGGCTACACCTTC.